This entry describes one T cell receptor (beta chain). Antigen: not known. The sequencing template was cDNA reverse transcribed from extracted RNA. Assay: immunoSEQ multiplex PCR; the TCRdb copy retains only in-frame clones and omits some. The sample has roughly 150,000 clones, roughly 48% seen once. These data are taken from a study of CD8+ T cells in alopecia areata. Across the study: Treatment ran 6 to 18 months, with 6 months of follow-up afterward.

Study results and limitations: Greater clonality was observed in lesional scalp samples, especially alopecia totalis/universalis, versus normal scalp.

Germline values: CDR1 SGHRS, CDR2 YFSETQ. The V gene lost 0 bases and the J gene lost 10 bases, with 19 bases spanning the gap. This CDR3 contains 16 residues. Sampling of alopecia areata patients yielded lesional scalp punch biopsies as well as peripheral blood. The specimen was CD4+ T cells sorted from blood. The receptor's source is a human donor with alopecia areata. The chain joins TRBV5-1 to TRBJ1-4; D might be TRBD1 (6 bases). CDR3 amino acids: CASSLDTGTQYGKLFF. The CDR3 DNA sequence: TGCGCCAGCAGCTTGGACACCGGGACACAGTATGGAAAACTGTTTTTT. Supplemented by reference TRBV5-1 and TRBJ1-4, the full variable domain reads KAGVTQTPRYLIKTRGQQVTLSCSPISGHRSVSWYQQTPGQGLQFLFEYFSETQRNKGNFPGRFSGRQFSNSRSEMNVSTLELGDSALYLCASSLDTGTQYGKLFFGSGTQLSVL.